The sequence of this T cell receptor beta chain was determined in a study of cytomegalovirus exposure and HLA in healthy donors. Study details: A prior analysis found 95 million to 140 million unique TCR beta sequences from some 200 million T cells.

Donors counted as nominally healthy when sampled, yet unrecorded immune exposures were likely. A word on this clone: Its antigen is undetermined.

CDR3 length equals 15 residues. From germline, CDR1 is SGDLS and CDR2 YYNGEE. Trimming took 0 bases from V and 2 from J, leaving 10 bases between them. General study findings and limits: According to the study, roughly 160 TCR beta chains were cytomegalovirus-associated. Reportedly, cytomegalovirus status was diagnosed with high sensitivity and specificity.

Both 60 Vbeta primers and 13 Jbeta primers went into the PCR. Generated by immunoSEQ multiplex PCR, the TCRdb table keeps only in-frame clones and is missing some. This repertoire shows 150,000 to 200,000 clones, approximately 79% found once; its top ten account for around 0.74%. This TCR came from a woman between 40 and 55 years old in good health and CMV-seronegative. The sequencing sample was made of PBMCs. V gene TRBV9 combines with J gene TRBJ2-3, with D maybe TRBD2 (5 bases). CDR3 sequence reads: CASSVGGSNTDTQYF. DNA of the CDR3: TGTGCCAGCAGCGTAGGAGGGTCAAACACAGATACGCAGTATTTT.